The rows below give T cell receptor beta chains drawn from one sample of a study of T-cell memory formation after mild COVID-19. MiXCR was run by TCRdb on the 5' RACE reads, yielding one entry per CDR3 protein. The data hold 350,000 to 500,000 distinct CDR3 sequences, with over 15% observed a single time. The source material was PBMCs or a T cell subset sorted from them (not recorded which). These receptors were collected from a man between 18 and 35 years old who had mild COVID-19 (a few samples of this study predate the infection). Cell type and time point are not known. Both conserved end residues are part of each CDR3. A D gene is named only where the DNA matches it firmly. Clone size is stated in some rows and not others, as once, few, many or a class when expanded.

clone size	V gene	D gene	J gene	CDR3 DNA	CDR3 protein
.	TRBV7-2	TRBD2	TRBJ2-3	TGTGCCAGCAGCAGGAGCCTAGCGGGGGATGTGGATACGCAGTATTTT	CASSRSLAGDVDTQYF
.	TRBV7-2	.	TRBJ1-2	TGTGCCAGCAGCTTCAGGGGAGCTAACTATGGCTACACCTTC	CASSFRGANYGYTF
few	TRBV4-3	.	TRBJ2-2	TGCGCCAGCAGCCCCCGCCCCGAGGGAACCGGGGAGCTGTTTTTT	CASSPRPEGTGELFF
few	TRBV20-1	.	TRBJ2-1	TGCAGTGCTTCTCTCTCTCTACAGGGAAGTACTGAGCAGTTCTTC	CSASLSLQGSTEQFF
.	TRBV24-1	.	TRBJ2-5	TGTGCCACCAGTGATTCGGGTGGATCAAGGACCCAGTACTTC	CATSDSGGSRTQYF
many	TRBV4-3	TRBD1	TRBJ1-2	TGCGCCAGCAGCCGGACAGGGGGCTATGGCTACACCTTC	CASSRTGGYGYTF
few	TRBV18	.	TRBJ1-1	TGTGCCAGCTCCCGGGCGGGAGGAACTGAAGCTTTCTTT	CASSRAGGTEAFF
few	TRBV5-1	.	TRBJ2-1	TGCGCCAGCAGCTTAACAGGGTTGTGGCAGTTCTTC	CASSLTGLWQFF
many	TRBV7-3	TRBD1	TRBJ1-1	TGTGCCAGCAGCGGGCAGGGGGCGCACACTGAAGCTTTCTTT	CASSGQGAHTEAFF
few	TRBV20-1	.	TRBJ2-3	TGCAGTGCTAGTCGGGGGGCTGCAGATACGCAGTATTTT	CSASRGAADTQYF
.	TRBV12-3/TRBV12-4	.	TRBJ1-4	TGTGCCAGCAGTCCCACCGGGTGGACTAATGAAAAACTGTTTTTT	CASSPTGWTNEKLFF
.	TRBV28	TRBD1	TRBJ2-7	TGTGCCAGCAGTCAACCGGGACAGGTGTCCTCCTACGAGCAGTACTTC	CASSQPGQVSSYEQYF
.	TRBV6-1	.	TRBJ1-4	TGTGCCAGCAGTGATGGAAAACTGTTTTTT	CASSDGKLFF
.	TRBV6-1	TRBD1	TRBJ1-1	TGTGCCAGCACTGAGGGACAGGGACTCGCTGAAGCTTTCTTT	CASTEGQGLAEAFF
few	TRBV6-6	.	TRBJ2-1	TGTGCCAGCAGTAACGGGCCCCAGGGCGATGAGCAGTTCTTC	CASSNGPQGDEQFF
few	TRBV12-3/TRBV12-4	.	TRBJ1-4	TGTGCCAGCAGTGCCGCCGGACGTCGTAATGAAAAACTGTTTTTT	CASSAAGRRNEKLFF
once	TRBV6-1	TRBD1	TRBJ2-7	TGTGCCGGCCGACAACAGGGGACAACCTACGAGCAGTACTTC	CAGRQQGTTYEQYF
few	TRBV3-1	.	TRBJ1-6	TGTGCCAGCAGCCAAGCGGGAGGACAGCATAATTCACCCCTCCACTTT	CASSQAGGQHNSPLHF
.	TRBV10-3	TRBD1	TRBJ2-7	TGTGCCTCCCAGGGGGAGAGCTCCTACGAGCAGTACTTC	CASQGESSYEQYF
.	TRBV5-6	TRBD1	TRBJ2-7	TGTGCCAGCAGCGGGGCCGGGACAGTTTACGAGCAGTACTTC	CASSGAGTVYEQYF
.	TRBV7-9	.	TRBJ1-2	TGTGCCAGCAGCTTTACAGCTCTCGCCGGTGGCTACACCTTC	CASSFTALAGGYTF
few	TRBV4-2	.	TRBJ1-2	TGTGCCAGCAGCCAAGATCCCAGGTACGGGGTCGGCTACACCTTC	CASSQDPRYGVGYTF
few	TRBV5-1	.	TRBJ2-2	TGCGCCAGCAGCTTGGGTTGGGAAGCCGGGGAGCTGTTTTTT	CASSLGWEAGELFF
.	TRBV19	.	TRBJ1-5	TGTGCCAGTAGCCAGACTGTACGTCAGCCCCAGCATTTT	CASSQTVRQPQHF
once	TRBV5-1	TRBD2	TRBJ2-5	TGCGCCAGCAGCTTCGCAGGACTAGCGCAAGAGACCCAGTACTTC	CASSFAGLAQETQYF
once	TRBV20-1	.	TRBJ2-7	TGCAGTGCTAGACTAGGGGGAGTCTACGAGCAGTACTTC	CSARLGGVYEQYF
.	TRBV7-2	TRBD2	TRBJ2-5	TGTGCCAGCAGCAGGACGAGAGCGGGGGGGGAAGAGACCCAGTACTTC	CASSRTRAGGEETQYF
.	TRBV10-3	.	TRBJ1-1	TGTGCCATCAGTGATGTTAGCAGGGACACTGAAGCTTTCTTT	CAISDVSRDTEAFF
.	TRBV5-1	.	TRBJ2-7	TGCGCCAGCAGGCCTTGGGGGCGCATCGTCCACGAGCAGTACTTC	CASRPWGRIVHEQYF
.	TRBV5-1	.	TRBJ2-4	TGCGCCAGCAGCTTGGACGGCGGTCTAGCCAAAAACATTCAGTACTTC	CASSLDGGLAKNIQYF
many	TRBV7-2	.	TRBJ2-2	TGTGCCAGCAGCTTAGTTTGGGGGCAAGCCGGGGAGCTGTTTTTT	CASSLVWGQAGELFF
.	TRBV6-5	TRBD2	TRBJ2-3	TGTGCCAGCAGGATAGCGGGGGGCACAGATACGCAGTATTTT	CASRIAGGTDTQYF
few	TRBV10-3	.	TRBJ1-1	TGTGCGCACGGCCCAGGAAACACTGAAGCTTTCTTT	CAHGPGNTEAFF
few	TRBV18	.	TRBJ1-1	TGTGCCAGCTCACCGACGACAGGGAACACTGAAGCTTTCTTT	CASSPTTGNTEAFF
.	TRBV15	.	TRBJ2-3	TGTGCCACCAAGGGGTCCGAGGAGACAGATACGCAGTATTTT	CATKGSEETDTQYF
few	TRBV3-1	TRBD2	TRBJ2-7	TGTGCCAGCAGCCAAGGACTAGCGGGGTGGGAGCAGTACTTC	CASSQGLAGWEQYF
few	TRBV29-1	TRBD1	TRBJ2-1	TGCAGCGTTGGGACAGGGGGTAGGAATGAGCAGTTCTTC	CSVGTGGRNEQFF
.	TRBV18	.	TRBJ1-5	TGTGCCAGCTCACCTCAGGTGACTAGCAATCAGCCCCAGCATTTT	CASSPQVTSNQPQHF
many	TRBV7-2	.	TRBJ2-5	TGTGCCAGCAGCGGAGGGTCCAGCGGCCCCGAGACCCAGTACTTC	CASSGGSSGPETQYF
.	TRBV20-1	.	TRBJ1-2	TGCAGTGCGAGCACCGGGACGCACAACTATGGCTACACCTTC	CSASTGTHNYGYTF
few	TRBV4-1	.	TRBJ2-7	TGCGCCAGCAGCCAAGGGGAAGAGGGGACCTACGAGCAGTACTTC	CASSQGEEGTYEQYF
.	TRBV5-1	TRBD2	TRBJ2-7	TGCGCCAGCAGTGTCGGTGCGGGGGGCCGGGACGAGCAGTACTTC	CASSVGAGGRDEQYF